This T cell receptor (beta chain) originates from a study of beta chain features in type 1 diabetes. Study-level information: Healthy donors, compared against patients, showed similar age, gender and cell yields.

The sample holds a few counts of this clone. Its antigen is not known. Every bit of the isolated RNA underwent reverse transcription, so sequencing read expressed TCRB transcripts. Produced via immunoSEQ multiplex PCR; TCRdb's table is partial and in-frame only. The sample holds about 360,000 clones; around 12% are singletons and the top ten take about 0.017%. The study, taken as a whole, reports: PCR might show a preference for shorter templates, equally across patients and controls.

V lost 5 bases and J lost 5, with 18 bases in between. CDR1 and CDR2 from the germline V gene are SGHRS and YFSETQ. This CDR3 comprises 15 residues. The sample was naive CD4+ T cells from blood. The clonotype comes from a man younger than 30 in good health. The chain employs TRBV5-1 and TRBJ2-3; maybe TRBD2 (5 bases). The CDR3 DNA sequence: TGCGCCAGCAGTGACGAGGGAATGCGCGTAGATACGCAGTATTTT. Residues: CASSDEGMRVDTQYF.